One and the same sample provided the 28 T cell receptor beta chains below, sequenced in a study of CD8 T cells in ankylosing spondylitis. Each CDR3 protein is one row after TCRdb ran MiXCR on the 5' RACE reads. The sample records about 190,000 distinct CDR3 sequences, approximately 13% being singletons. Sample: blood, either unsorted or a sorted T cell fraction (not recorded which). These receptors were obtained from a female donor with ankylosing spondylitis or in good health (not recorded which).

This clonotype was seen at least ten times. CDR3 sequence reads: CASSTGQGPMNTEAFF. The CDR3 DNA reads as TGCGCCAGCAGCACAGGACAGGGTCCCATGAACACTGAAGCTTTCTTT. The genes are TRBV5-1 and TRBJ1-1, with 8 bases fitting TRBD1. The germline V gene has CDR1 SGHRS and CDR2 YFSETQ. The V and J ends lost 4 bases and 0 bases, in that order; junction bases with no gene match: 8. The CDR3 runs 16 residues.

This clonotype came up many times. The gene calls are TRBV2 and TRBJ1-1; D is possibly TRBD1 (5 bases). V gave up 4 bases and J gave up 6 bases, with 12 bases separating them. Germline loops: CDR1 SNHLY, CDR2 FYNNEI. The CDR3 extends over 13 amino acids. The CDR3 coding sequence is TGTGCCAGCAGTGTGTTACAGGACTCTGAAGCTTTCTTT. This gives the protein CASSVLQDSEAFF. Full variable domain (rest looked up from reference TRBV2 and TRBJ1-1): EPEVTQTPSHQVTQMGQEVILRCVPISNHLYFYWYRQILGQKVEFLVSFYNNEISEKSEIFDDQFSVERPDGSNFTLKIRSTKLEDSAMYFCASSVLQDSEAFFGQGTRLTVV.

Of note for this clonotype: A much larger clonotype is one base distant, so this may be a read error. The V gene is TRBV6-1, the J gene TRBJ1-1; D unclear. CDR1 is MNHNS and CDR2 is SASEGT in the germline V gene. The CDR3 consists of 12 residues. The V end was cut by 11 bases, the J end by 1 base, with 11 bases between. Written as DNA, the CDR3 is TGTGCCGGCTCGTTCCAGAACACTGAAGCTTTCTTT. Its protein is CAGSFQNTEAFF.

This clonotype came up many times. The chain is built from TRBV10-3 and TRBJ1-4; 11 bases fit TRBD1. CDR3 length: 16 amino acids. Trimming took 7 bases from V and 4 from J; bases not matched to a gene: 8. Germline lookup yields CDR1 ENHRY and CDR2 SYGVKD. The CDR3 DNA reads as TGTGCCATCAAACCGGGACAGGGGGTTGGTAATGAAAAACTGTTTTTT. Translating gives CAIKPGQGVGNEKLFF.

The chain couples TRBV7-9 to TRBJ2-1; TRBD1 agrees at 7 bases. Germline values: CDR1 SEHNR, CDR2 FQNEAQ (reference sequence). The CDR3 consists of 14 residues. V lost 4 bases, J lost 9 bases, and 9 bases stayed unmatched. The CDR3 region has the DNA TGTGCCAGCAGCTCCAGACAGGGATACGGTGAGCAGTTCTTC. Protein product: CASSSRQGYGEQFF.

This clonotype showed up many times. The genes are TRBV7-2 and TRBJ2-2, with unresolved D. V dropped 1 base and J dropped 4 bases, with 10 bases sitting between them. Germline assignment: CDR1 SGHTA and CDR2 FQGNSA. The CDR3 sequence is 15 residues long. Written as DNA, the CDR3 is TGTGCCAGCAGCTTAGGGACCCACCTCACCGGGGAGCTGTTTTTT. It yields the protein CASSLGTHLTGELFF.

CDR3 nucleotides: TGTGCCAGCAGCGCAGATACCAGGCGGTTCTACGAGCAGTACTTC. Its protein is CASSADTRRFYEQYF. The rearrangement joins TRBV5-6 to TRBJ2-7; D gene unclear. The CDR3 loop spans 15 amino acids. V lost 4 bases to trimming and J lost 3 bases, with 17 bases between them. CDR1 is SGHDT, CDR2 YYEEEE, per germline. The whole variable domain, filled in from reference TRBV5-6 and TRBJ2-7, reads DAGVTQSPTHLIKTRGQQVTLRCSPKSGHDTVSWYQQALGQGPQFIFQYYEEEERQRGNFPDRFSGHQFPNYSSELNVNALLLGDSALYLCASSADTRRFYEQYFGPGTRLTVT.

This clonotype has ten or more counts. The chain joins TRBV4-2 to TRBJ2-1; 10 nucleotides agree with TRBD2. The germline gives CDR1 LGHNA, CDR2 YNFKEQ. Trimming removed 1 base from V and 6 bases from J; junction bases left unmatched: 6. The CDR3 loop spans 16 amino acids. The chain's CDR3 is CASSQVLAGASNEQFF. In DNA form, the CDR3 reads TGTGCCAGCAGCCAAGTGCTAGCGGGAGCTTCCAATGAGCAGTTCTTC.

This clonotype was counted a few times. This sequence joins TRBV27 and TRBJ1-4, with 7 bases matching TRBD1. Germline V lookup: CDR1 MNHEY, CDR2 SMNVEV (reference sequence). V shed 7 bases, J shed 0 bases, and the junction held 8 bases outside the gene matches. The CDR3 spans 16 residues. The CDR3 reads CASMGDGTATNEKLFF. CDR3 DNA sequence: TGTGCCAGCATGGGGGACGGGACAGCAACTAATGAAAAACTGTTTTTT.

The rearrangement joins TRBV30 to TRBJ1-2; no clear D gene. This CDR3 is 12 amino acids long. Germline V lookup: CDR1 GTSNPN, CDR2 SVGIG (reference sequence). V lost 3 bases and J 3 bases, leaving 8 bases between the germline ends. Here the CDR3 reads CAWRGRDYGYTF. The CDR3 DNA follows: TGTGCCTGGAGGGGTCGGGACTATGGCTACACCTTC.

The sample holds a few counts of this clonotype. The chain carries TRBV7-9 and TRBJ2-3, with D possibly matching TRBD2 (5 bases). The V and J ends lost 5 bases and 0 bases respectively, with 9 bases between them. Germline V gene lookup returns CDR1 SEHNR and CDR2 FQNEAQ (reference sequence). The CDR3 is made up of 14 amino acids. The CDR3 sequence: CASSKTSSTDTQYF. The CDR3 bases are TGTGCCAGCAGCAAAACTAGTAGCACAGATACGCAGTATTTT. Combining the CDR3 with reference TRBV7-9 and TRBJ2-3 gives the whole variable domain DTGVSQNPRHKITKRGQNVTFRCDPISEHNRLYWYRQTLGQGPEFLTYFQNEAQLEKSRLLSDRFSAERPKGSFSTLEIQRTEQGDSAMYLCASSKTSSTDTQYFGPGTRLTVL.

Ten or more counts support this clonotype. This chain links TRBV12-3 or TRBV12-4 with TRBJ1-3; D gene unclear. The CDR3 loop spans 14 amino acids. The V end lost 7 bases, the J end lost 4 bases, and 14 bases lay between the germline ends. CDR3 sequence reads: CASTSGRSGNTIYF. CDR3 coding DNA: TGTGCCAGCACCTCGGGGAGGTCCGGAAACACCATATATTTT.

The sample holds many counts of this clonotype. The chain combines TRBV7-9 with TRBJ1-2; D is uncertain. The V end lost 6 bases, the J end lost 6 bases, and 8 bases lay between the germline ends. Germline V gene data show CDR1 as SEHNR and CDR2 as FQNEAQ (reference sequence). The CDR3 is 11 residues long. CDR3 region: CASSLHDGYTF. CDR3 DNA sequence: TGTGCCAGCAGTTTACACGATGGCTACACCTTC.

This clonotype was seen a few times. In DNA, the CDR3 is TGTGCCAGCAGCCAAGGTGTATTGGCTGGGGCCAACGTCCTGACTTTC. This codes for CASSQGVLAGANVLTF. The rearrangement joins TRBV3-1 to TRBJ2-6; the D is unclear. The CDR3 runs to 16 residues. Germline CDR1 and CDR2: LGHDT and YNNKEL (reference sequence). V gave up 1 base and J gave up 2 bases, with 9 bases separating them.

In this sample, this clonotype turned up many times. This sequence joins TRBV5-6 and TRBJ2-5; TRBD2 aligns across 7 bases. The CDR3 extends over 16 amino acids. Unmatched junction bases numbered 13, after V lost 3 bases and J lost 5 bases. Germline CDR1 and CDR2: SGHDT and YYEEEE. As DNA, the CDR3 is TGTGCCAGCAGCTGGGTAGCGGGCGGGTTTTCGGAGACCCAGTACTTC. This sequence encodes CASSWVAGGFSETQYF.

Ten or more counts support this clonotype. The rearrangement links TRBV28 to TRBJ1-2, with a possible D match to TRBD1 (5 bases). The germline V gene has CDR1 MDHEN and CDR2 SYDVKM. This CDR3 comprises 16 residues. Deletions cut 2 bases from V and 0 bases from J, with 13 bases between. The CDR3 bases are TGTGCCAGCAGTTTACTTACCGGGACGGCTAACTATGGCTACACCTTC. Translating it yields CASSLLTGTANYGYTF.

V usage is TRBV9 and J usage is TRBJ2-2; 7 bases agree with TRBD2. The germline CDR1 and CDR2 sequences are SGDLS and YYNGEE. The CDR3 runs 16 residues. Trimming cost V 4 bases and J 5 bases; bases outside gene matches: 11. The CDR3 DNA reads as TGTGCCAGCAGCCCTTCGGCGGGAGTGGGGACCGGGGAGCTGTTTTTT. As protein: CASSPSAGVGTGELFF.

This clonotype appeared a few times. The chain combines TRBV13 with TRBJ2-5; D unresolved. Germline V lookup: CDR1 PRHDT, CDR2 FYEKMQ (reference sequence). The CDR3 totals 13 residues. V was trimmed by 0 bases and J by 4 bases, leaving 6 bases between them. CDR3 region: CASSLGPVETQYF. CDR3 sequence (DNA): TGTGCCAGCAGCTTAGGGCCCGTAGAGACCCAGTACTTC. Complete variable domain (other parts from reference TRBV13 and TRBJ2-5): AAGVIQSPRHLIKEKRETATLKCYPIPRHDTVYWYQQGPGQDPQFLISFYEKMQSDKGSIPDRFSAQQFSDYHSELNMSSLELGDSALYFCASSLGPVETQYFGPGTRLLVL.

This clonotype came up many times. This chain uses TRBV20-1 with TRBJ1-4; 8 nucleotides line up with TRBD1. Trimming took 5 bases from V and 7 from J; bases not matched to a gene: 6. This CDR3 contains 13 residues. CDR1 is DFQATT, CDR2 SNEGSKA, per germline (reference sequence). In DNA form, the CDR3 reads TGCAGTGCTGGAGGACAGGGAGTTGAAAAACTGTTTTTT. Its translation is CSAGGQGVEKLFF.

The chain recombines TRBV4-1 with TRBJ2-3, with D maybe TRBD2 (6 bases). The length of the CDR3 is 17 residues. The V end lost 3 bases, the J end lost 4 bases, and 20 bases lay between the germline ends. Germline CDR1 and CDR2: MGHRA and YSYEKL. This chain's CDR3 is CASSHPRGTPEADTQYF. CDR3 sequence (DNA): TGCGCCAGCAGCCACCCACGGGGGACCCCCGAGGCAGATACGCAGTATTTT.

This clonotype has a handful of counts. The V gene is TRBV20-1, the J gene TRBJ2-7; the match to TRBD2 covers 8 bases. This CDR3 contains 14 residues. Trimming took 5 bases from V and 3 from J; bases not matched to a gene: 9. The germline V gene encodes CDR1 DFQATT and CDR2 SNEGSKA (reference sequence). The CDR3 region is CSAEGEAGVYEQYF. CDR3 bases: TGCAGTGCTGAGGGGGAAGCGGGAGTCTACGAGCAGTACTTC.

This clonotype was counted ten times or more. The J gene is TRBJ1-1, the V gene TRBV27; tentative D call: TRBD1 (5 bases). The V gene's germline CDR1 is MNHEY and CDR2 SMNVEV (reference sequence). Trimming shortened V by 5 bases and J by 0 bases, and 13 bases separated the two germline ends. The CDR3 is 15 amino acids. The CDR3 here is CASSPGTGLNTEAFF. DNA of the CDR3: TGTGCCAGCAGTCCTGGGACCGGTTTGAACACTGAAGCTTTCTTT.

This clonotype was observed many times. The rearrangement uses TRBV27 and TRBJ2-7; 8 nucleotides match TRBD1. Trimming cost V 6 bases and J 6 bases; bases outside gene matches: 4. In germline, CDR1 is MNHEY, CDR2 SMNVEV (reference sequence). The CDR3 has 12 residues. DNA of the CDR3: TGTGCCAGCAGACAGGGGGTCCGCGAGCAGTACTTC. Translating it yields CASRQGVREQYF.

The chain uses TRBV5-1 and TRBJ2-6, with D unclear. Germline V lookup: CDR1 SGHRS, CDR2 YFSETQ. The CDR3 loop spans 13 amino acids. The ends were cut back, 3 bases at V and 3 bases at J, with 4 bases in the middle. Here the CDR3 reads CASSSVGANVLTF. CDR3 DNA sequence: TGCGCCAGCAGCTCGGTTGGGGCCAACGTCCTGACTTTC. Based on the CDR3 plus reference TRBV5-1 and TRBJ2-6, the full variable domain is KAGVTQTPRYLIKTRGQQVTLSCSPISGHRSVSWYQQTPGQGLQFLFEYFSETQRNKGNFPGRFSGRQFSNSRSEMNVSTLELGDSALYLCASSSVGANVLTFGAGSRLTVL.

A few counts support this clonotype. The V call is TRBV12-5, the J call TRBJ1-3; D is ambiguous. V lost 0 bases to trimming and J lost 0 bases, with 9 bases between them. CDR1 and CDR2 (germline): LGHNT, FRNRAP. The CDR3 sequence is 16 residues long. CDR3 region: CASGLVLGLSGNTIYF. CDR3 in DNA: TGTGCTAGTGGTTTGGTACTCGGCCTCTCTGGAAACACCATATATTTT.

This clonotype was seen repeatedly, ten times or more. The chain combines TRBV12-3 or TRBV12-4 with TRBJ1-2, with 7 bases that match TRBD1. Trimming at V came to 3 bases and at J to 4 bases, leaving 5 bases not matched to a gene. The CDR3 contains 14 residues. DNA for the CDR3: TGTGCCAGCAGTTTTCAGGACAGGCTCTATGGCTACACCTTC. Translation gives CASSFQDRLYGYTF.

Ten or more counts support this clonotype. The chain employs TRBV29-1 and TRBJ1-1; 8 positions match TRBD1. Germline V lookup: CDR1 SQVTM, CDR2 ANQGSEA. After removal of 5 bases from V and 3 bases from J, the junction contained 11 bases not matched to a gene. The CDR3 length is 15 residues. The CDR3 DNA reads TGCAGCGTTAGGGCACAGGGGGTTCGGGACACTGAAGCTTTCTTT. Residues: CSVRAQGVRDTEAFF.

This clonotype was detected ten times or more. The J gene is TRBJ2-7, the V gene TRBV3-1, with TRBD2 matching over 7 bases. CDR1 is LGHDT, CDR2 YNNKEL, per germline (reference sequence). CDR3 size: 14 residues. The V and J ends lost 4 bases and 3 bases, in that order; junction bases with no gene match: 6. CDR3 region: CASSPGLGRYEQYF. The CDR3 DNA reads TGTGCCAGCAGCCCCGGACTAGGCCGCTACGAGCAGTACTTC.